The 23 T cell receptor beta chains below were found in one sample sequenced in a study of control samples from healthy donors and cancer patients. The assay was immunoSEQ multiplex PCR, and TCRdb's table has in-frame clones only and misses some. The table has 69,000 or so clones, about 95% seen once. Material: blood. These receptors were obtained from a woman aged 25-40 years in good health.

V and J are TRBV7-2 and TRBJ2-6, with TRBD2 matching 10 bases. Germline V gene lookup returns CDR1 SGHTA and CDR2 FQGNSA. CDR3 length: 18 residues. Trimming at V came to 6 bases and at J to 0 bases, leaving 8 bases not matched to a gene. This CDR3 is CASSPTSGLASGANVLTF. The CDR3 nucleotides are TGTGCCAGCAGTCCGACTAGCGGGCTAGCCTCTGGGGCCAACGTCCTGACTTTC.

The chain is built from TRBV5-8 and TRBJ2-5; TRBD1 agrees at 10 bases. CDR1 and CDR2 (germline): SGHTS, YDEGEE. Unmatched junction bases numbered 6, after V lost 3 bases and J lost 4 bases. The length of the CDR3 is 15 residues. The DNA for the CDR3 is TGTGCCAGCAGCTCGTACCGGACAGGGGGAGAGACCCAGTACTTC. Protein: CASSSYRTGGETQYF.

The chain is built from TRBV6-5 and TRBJ1-1, with D possibly TRBD1 on 5 matching bases. Trimming pared 2 bases from V and 1 base from J, leaving 8 bases between. The CDR3 has 14 amino acids. The germline V gene has CDR1 MNHEY and CDR2 SVGAGI. CDR3 in DNA: TGTGCCAGCAGTTACGGTGGGACGAACACTGAAGCTTTCTTT. Protein sequence: CASSYGGTNTEAFF.

About this clone: Its ends do not fully match the called genes, so a read error is possible. Other DNA variants within this sample encode the same CDR3. J is TRBJ2-5 and V is TRBV29-1, with a possible D match to TRBD2 (5 bases). The CDR3 runs 15 residues. CDR1 and CDR2 (germline): SQVTM, ANQGSEA. The CDR3, as DNA: TGTAGCGTTGAAGATGAAGGGCGGAGCCAAGAGACCCAGTACTTC. This codes for CSVEDEGRSQETQYF.

This rearrangement joins TRBV19 to TRBJ1-3; 8 positions match TRBD1. V was pared by 6 bases and J by 0 bases, with 4 bases of the junction left unmatched. Germline V lookup: CDR1 LNHDA, CDR2 SQIVND (reference sequence). CDR3 length equals 15 residues. The CDR3 nucleotides read TGTGCCAGTAGCAGACAGGGGAGCTCTGGAAACACCATATATTTT. This sequence encodes CASSRQGSSGNTIYF.

This chain uses TRBV24-1 with TRBJ1-5, with TRBD1 identical over 9 bases. The CDR3 is made up of 14 amino acids. Germline assignment: CDR1 KGHDR and CDR2 SFDVKD. V shed 9 bases and J 3 bases; nucleotides not matched to a gene: 5. This CDR3 reads CATRTGDFNQPQHF. DNA for the CDR3: TGTGCCACCCGGACAGGGGACTTCAATCAGCCCCAGCATTTT.

The gene calls are TRBV28 and TRBJ1-2; no firm D call. The ends were cut back, 2 bases at V and 5 bases at J, with 9 bases in the middle. This CDR3 contains 13 residues. Germline V CDR1 and CDR2: MDHEN, SYDVKM. CDR3 amino acids: CASSLERPYGYTF. In DNA, the CDR3 is TGTGCCAGCAGTTTAGAACGACCTTATGGCTACACCTTC.

The chain carries TRBV7-9 and TRBJ1-2; 8 nucleotides agree with TRBD1. The trim removed 5 bases at V and 8 bases at J, leaving 10 bases unmatched. This CDR3 contains 14 residues. Germline-derived CDR1 and CDR2 are SEHNR and FQNEAQ (reference sequence). The CDR3 region is CASSPPRQGMGYTF. CDR3 coding DNA: TGTGCCAGCAGCCCCCCCCGACAGGGGATGGGCTACACCTTC.

This chain joins TRBV7-8 and TRBJ2-3; TRBD2 agrees at 9 bases. The CDR3 is 17 amino acids. V shed 3 bases and J 1 base; nucleotides not matched to a gene: 8. CDR1 is SGHVS, CDR2 FQNEAQ, per germline. The CDR3 region has the DNA TGTGCCAGCAGCTTGGTCGCGGGGGGGCCGGGCACAGATACGCAGTATTTT. This translates into CASSLVAGGPGTDTQYF.

This clone was recorded once. The gene calls are TRBV7-8 and TRBJ1-2; tentatively, D is TRBD1 (5 bases). V shed 4 bases and J shed 8 bases, with 20 bases lying between them. The V gene's germline CDR1 is SGHVS and CDR2 FQNEAQ. The CDR3 is 15 residues long. CDR3 nucleotide sequence: TGTGCCAGCAGCTCCCTGGCAGGGAATTTAAAGGGCTACACCTTC. This gives the protein CASSSLAGNLKGYTF.

The genes are TRBV7-6 and TRBJ2-7; possible D gene TRBD2, 5 bases. Germline V lookup: CDR1 SGHVS, CDR2 FNYEAQ. The CDR3 is made up of 13 amino acids. Trimming took 5 bases from V and 2 from J, leaving 10 bases between them. As DNA, the CDR3 is TGTGCCAGCAGCCCCCGGGAAGCCTACGAGCAGTACTTC. This sequence encodes CASSPREAYEQYF. The whole variable domain, filled in from reference TRBV7-6 and TRBJ2-7, reads GAGVSQSPRYKVTKRGQDVALRCDPISGHVSLYWYRQALGQGPEFLTYFNYEAQQDKSGLPNDRFSAERPEGSISTLTIQRTEQRDSAMYRCASSPREAYEQYFGPGTRLTVT.

The rearrangement links TRBV9 to TRBJ2-5; D might be TRBD2 (6 bases). CDR3 length equals 16 residues. Germline lookup yields CDR1 SGDLS and CDR2 YYNGEE. V was cut by 0 bases and J by 1 base, with 13 bases left in between. The CDR3 DNA sequence: TGTGCCAGCAGCGTAGCTCCTAATAGCGGCCAAGAGACCCAGTACTTC. This translates into CASSVAPNSGQETQYF.

This chain connects TRBV6-1 to TRBJ2-7; TRBD1 agrees at 7 bases. This CDR3 region has 16 residues. From germline, CDR1 is MNHNS and CDR2 SASEGT. With V trimmed by 3 bases and J by 1 base, 9 bases remained unmatched. CDR3: CASSDLLGTASYEQYF. The CDR3 region has the DNA TGTGCCAGCAGTGACCTCCTGGGGACAGCGTCCTACGAGCAGTACTTC.

The rearrangement uses TRBV29-1 and TRBJ1-1, with 9 nucleotides matching TRBD1. Trimming at V came to 6 bases and at J to 4 bases, leaving 3 bases not matched to a gene. Germline-derived CDR1 and CDR2 are SQVTM and ANQGSEA. The CDR3 has 12 amino acids. The CDR3 here is CSVHRGLTEAFF. CDR3 sequence (DNA): TGCAGCGTCCACAGGGGGCTCACTGAAGCTTTCTTT.

V usage is TRBV9 and J usage is TRBJ1-2; D possibly corresponds to TRBD1 (5 bases). Germline V gene sequence: CDR1 SGDLS, CDR2 YYNGEE. The V gene lost 0 bases and the J gene lost 2 bases, with 20 bases spanning the gap. This CDR3 is built from 18 residues. CDR3 protein: CASSVGVSRGELNYGYTF. In DNA form, the CDR3 reads TGTGCCAGCAGCGTAGGAGTCTCCCGGGGCGAACTAAACTATGGCTACACCTTC.

The gene calls are TRBV21-1 and TRBJ2-1; the table's TRBD1 call for D was not verified on the DNA. TRBV21-1 represents a pseudogene. CDR3 size: 17 residues. The CDR3 DNA is TGTGCCAGCAGCAGAGGAACCGGGCAGGGATTTACCCATGAGCAGTTCTTC. It specifies CASSRGTGQGFTHEQFF.

This clone was seen only a few times. The V gene is TRBV7-8, the J gene TRBJ1-2; 7 bases agree with TRBD1. Germline CDR1 SGHVS, CDR2 FQNEAQ. The V and J ends lost 4 bases and 4 bases, in that order; junction bases with no gene match: 6. This CDR3 has 14 amino acids. Here the CDR3 reads CASSSKEGAYGYTF. In DNA, the CDR3 is TGTGCCAGCAGCTCTAAGGAGGGGGCCTATGGCTACACCTTC.

This clone came up once. This rearrangement joins TRBV6-5 to TRBJ1-5; D unresolved. Germline loops: CDR1 MNHEY, CDR2 SVGAGI. V was trimmed by 6 bases and J by 0 bases, leaving 12 bases between them. This CDR3 spans 15 amino acids. The CDR3 region has the DNA TGTGCCAGCAGAGGCCTTCAGTCTAGCAATCAGCCCCAGCATTTT. Amino acid sequence: CASRGLQSSNQPQHF.

This sequence joins TRBV7-3 and TRBJ2-5; either TRBD1 or TRBD2 may supply D (5 bases each). V lost 4 bases and J lost 0, with 15 bases in between. The CDR3 consists of 16 residues. CDR1 and CDR2 (germline): SGHTA, FQGTGA. The CDR3 DNA sequence: TGTGCCAGCAGCTCCGAGGCTGGGGGAAACCAAGAGACCCAGTACTTC. Amino acids: CASSSEAGGNQETQYF.

This clone was recorded once. The chain employs TRBV5-4 and TRBJ1-2, with D possibly matching TRBD1 (5 bases). Germline V gives CDR1 SGHNT, CDR2 YYREEE (reference sequence). Trimming took 5 bases from V and 0 from J, leaving 23 bases between them. The CDR3 is 18 amino acids. CDR3 loop: CASSPSMSAGGTNYGYTF. DNA for the CDR3: TGTGCCAGCAGTCCTAGTATGTCCGCCGGGGGGACTAACTATGGCTACACCTTC.

This clone has only a few counts. The rearrangement joins TRBV9 to TRBJ1-5, with 9 bases fitting TRBD1. The CDR3 loop spans 14 amino acids. V trimming: 4 bases; J trimming: 7 bases; junction bases outside the gene matches: 6. The germline CDR1 and CDR2 sequences are SGDLS and YYNGEE. CDR3: CASSSDRGGQPQHF. CDR3 sequence (DNA): TGTGCCAGCAGCTCGGACAGGGGAGGGCAGCCCCAGCATTTT.

The rearrangement joins TRBV6-5 to TRBJ1-5; D uncertain. The germline gives CDR1 MNHEY, CDR2 SVGAGI. This CDR3 contains 15 residues. The germline V and J ends were trimmed by 7 bases and 9 bases, with 22 bases remaining between them. The CDR3 nucleotides are TGTGCCAGCACAACGGTGGCTCCCGGTTCCTTGCCCCAGCATTTT. This encodes CASTTVAPGSLPQHF.

This clone was seen more than once but under ten times. The J gene is TRBJ1-6, the V gene TRBV5-1; D may be TRBD1 (5 bases). CDR1 is SGHRS, CDR2 YFSETQ, per germline. This CDR3 spans 15 amino acids. V dropped 6 bases and J dropped 6 bases, with 16 bases sitting between them. The CDR3, as DNA: TGCGCCAGCACCCGTACGGGGGGAGCTAATTCACCCCTCCACTTT. Protein sequence: CASTRTGGANSPLHF.